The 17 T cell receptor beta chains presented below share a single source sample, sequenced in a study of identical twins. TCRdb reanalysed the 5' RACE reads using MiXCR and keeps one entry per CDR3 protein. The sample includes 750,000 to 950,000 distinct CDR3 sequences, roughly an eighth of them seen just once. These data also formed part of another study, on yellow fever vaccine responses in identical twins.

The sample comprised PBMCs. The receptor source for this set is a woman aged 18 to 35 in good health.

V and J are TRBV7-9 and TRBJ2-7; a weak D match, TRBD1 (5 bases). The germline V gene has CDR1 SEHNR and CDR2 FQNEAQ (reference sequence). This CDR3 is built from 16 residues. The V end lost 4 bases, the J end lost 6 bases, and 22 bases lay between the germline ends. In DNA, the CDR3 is TGTGCCAGCAGCTCCACGGACCTGAACAGGAATGGCGAGCAGTACTTC. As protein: CASSSTDLNRNGEQYF.

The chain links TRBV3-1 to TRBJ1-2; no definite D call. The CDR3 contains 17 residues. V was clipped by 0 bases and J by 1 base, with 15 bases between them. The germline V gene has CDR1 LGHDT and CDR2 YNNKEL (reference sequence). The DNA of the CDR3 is TGTGCCAGCAGCCAAGATAGTAGAGACACCTATAACTATGGCTACACCTTC. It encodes CASSQDSRDTYNYGYTF.

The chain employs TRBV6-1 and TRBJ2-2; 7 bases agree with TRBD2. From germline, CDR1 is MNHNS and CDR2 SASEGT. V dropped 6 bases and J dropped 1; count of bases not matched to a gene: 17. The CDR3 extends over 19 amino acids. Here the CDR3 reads CASRGAPGTKVKNTGELFF. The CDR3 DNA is TGTGCCAGCAGGGGAGCACCCGGGACTAAGGTTAAGAACACCGGGGAGCTGTTTTTT.

CDR3 nucleotides: TGTGCCAGCAGTGAAAGGACCAAAGAGCAGTTCTTC. As protein: CASSERTKEQFF. The chain links TRBV25-1 to TRBJ2-1, with unresolved D. V lost 2 bases and J 10 bases, leaving 9 bases between the germline ends. Germline values: CDR1 MGHDK, CDR2 SYGVNS. CDR3 size: 12 residues.

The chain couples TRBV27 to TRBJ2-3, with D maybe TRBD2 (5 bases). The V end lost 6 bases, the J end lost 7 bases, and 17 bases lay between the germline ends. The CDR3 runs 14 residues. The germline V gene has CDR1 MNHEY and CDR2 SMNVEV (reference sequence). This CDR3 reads CASRRTGGGYTQYF. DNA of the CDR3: TGTGCCAGCAGAAGGACTGGTGGCGGCTATACGCAGTATTTT.

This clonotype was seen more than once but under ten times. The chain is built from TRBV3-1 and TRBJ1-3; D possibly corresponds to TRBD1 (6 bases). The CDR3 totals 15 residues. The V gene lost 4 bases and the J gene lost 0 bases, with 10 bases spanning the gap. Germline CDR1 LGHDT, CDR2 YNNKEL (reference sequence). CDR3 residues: CASSRRDTSGNTIYF. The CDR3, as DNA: TGTGCCAGCAGCCGTCGGGACACCTCTGGAAACACCATATATTTT.

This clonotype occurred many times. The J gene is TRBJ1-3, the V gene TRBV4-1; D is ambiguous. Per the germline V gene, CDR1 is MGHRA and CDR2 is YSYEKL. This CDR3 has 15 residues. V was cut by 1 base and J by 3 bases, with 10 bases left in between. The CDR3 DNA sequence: TGCGCCAGCAGCCAAGTCCCACAGCTTGGAAACACCATATATTTT. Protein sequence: CASSQVPQLGNTIYF.

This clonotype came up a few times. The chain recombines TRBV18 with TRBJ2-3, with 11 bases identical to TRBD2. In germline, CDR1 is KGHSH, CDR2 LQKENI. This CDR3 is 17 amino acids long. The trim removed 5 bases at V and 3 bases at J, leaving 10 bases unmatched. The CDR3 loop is CASSKLLGTSGTDTQYF. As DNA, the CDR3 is TGTGCCAGCTCAAAACTACTCGGGACTAGCGGAACAGATACGCAGTATTTT.

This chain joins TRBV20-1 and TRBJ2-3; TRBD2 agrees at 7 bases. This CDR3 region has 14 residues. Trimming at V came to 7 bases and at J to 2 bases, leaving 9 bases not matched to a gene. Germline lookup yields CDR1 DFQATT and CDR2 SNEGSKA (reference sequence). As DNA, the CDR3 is TGCAGTGTTGAAGAAGGACTAGACACAGATACGCAGTATTTT. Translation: CSVEEGLDTDTQYF.

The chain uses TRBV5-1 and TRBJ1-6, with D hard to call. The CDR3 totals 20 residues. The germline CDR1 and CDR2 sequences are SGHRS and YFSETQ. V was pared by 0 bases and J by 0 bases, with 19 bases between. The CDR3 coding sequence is TGCGCCAGCAGCTTGGTGGCAAACTTCACGACGAGCTCCTATAATTCACCCCTCCACTTT. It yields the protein CASSLVANFTTSSYNSPLHF.

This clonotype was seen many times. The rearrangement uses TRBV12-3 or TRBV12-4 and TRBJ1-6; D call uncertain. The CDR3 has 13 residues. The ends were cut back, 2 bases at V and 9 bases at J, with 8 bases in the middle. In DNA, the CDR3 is TGTGCCAGCAGTTTAAACGGCGGTTCACCCCTCCACTTT. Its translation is CASSLNGGSPLHF.

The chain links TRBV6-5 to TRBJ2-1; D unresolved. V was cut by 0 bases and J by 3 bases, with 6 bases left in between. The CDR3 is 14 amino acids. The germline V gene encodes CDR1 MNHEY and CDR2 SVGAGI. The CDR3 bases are TGTGCCAGCAGTTACTCCGCGCGCTACAATGAGCAGTTCTTC. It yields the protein CASSYSARYNEQFF.

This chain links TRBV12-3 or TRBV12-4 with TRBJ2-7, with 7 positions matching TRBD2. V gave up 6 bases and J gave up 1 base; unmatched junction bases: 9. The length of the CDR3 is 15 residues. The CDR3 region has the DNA TGTGCCAGCAGCAAGGGCGGGAGAGGTTCCTACGAGCAGTACTTC. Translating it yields CASSKGGRGSYEQYF.

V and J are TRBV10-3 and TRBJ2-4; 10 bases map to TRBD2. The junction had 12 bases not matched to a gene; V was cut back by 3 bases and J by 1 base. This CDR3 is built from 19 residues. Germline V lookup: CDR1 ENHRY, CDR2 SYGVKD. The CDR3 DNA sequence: TGTGCCATCAGTGATCCCAGTCTTCATAGCGGGGGGGCCAAAAACATTCAGTACTTC. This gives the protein CAISDPSLHSGGAKNIQYF.

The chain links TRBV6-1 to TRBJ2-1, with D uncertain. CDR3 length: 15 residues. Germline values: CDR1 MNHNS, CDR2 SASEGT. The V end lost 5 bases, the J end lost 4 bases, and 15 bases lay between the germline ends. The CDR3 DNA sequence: TGTGCCAGCAGTCCTTCAGGCTTAGGGTACAATGAGCAGTTCTTC. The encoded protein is CASSPSGLGYNEQFF.

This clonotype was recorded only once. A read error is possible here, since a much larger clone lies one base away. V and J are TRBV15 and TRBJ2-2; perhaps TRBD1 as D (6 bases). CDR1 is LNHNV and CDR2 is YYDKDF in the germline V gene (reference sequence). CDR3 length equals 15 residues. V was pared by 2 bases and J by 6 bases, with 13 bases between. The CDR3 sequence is CATSRSGAGAGELFF. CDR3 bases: TGTGCCACCAGCAGATCCGGCGCAGGGGCCGGGGAGCTGTTTTTT.

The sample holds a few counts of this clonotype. For the CDR3, the DNA is TGTGCCAGCAGCCAAGATGGTACCGGACTAGCGGACAATGAGCAGTTCTTC. Protein product: CASSQDGTGLADNEQFF. The chain has TRBV4-2 and TRBJ2-1; 10 bases line up with TRBD2. CDR1 is LGHNA and CDR2 is YNFKEQ in the germline V gene. The CDR3 contains 17 residues. With 0 bases clipped from V and 5 bases from J, the junction kept 7 bases outside the gene matches.